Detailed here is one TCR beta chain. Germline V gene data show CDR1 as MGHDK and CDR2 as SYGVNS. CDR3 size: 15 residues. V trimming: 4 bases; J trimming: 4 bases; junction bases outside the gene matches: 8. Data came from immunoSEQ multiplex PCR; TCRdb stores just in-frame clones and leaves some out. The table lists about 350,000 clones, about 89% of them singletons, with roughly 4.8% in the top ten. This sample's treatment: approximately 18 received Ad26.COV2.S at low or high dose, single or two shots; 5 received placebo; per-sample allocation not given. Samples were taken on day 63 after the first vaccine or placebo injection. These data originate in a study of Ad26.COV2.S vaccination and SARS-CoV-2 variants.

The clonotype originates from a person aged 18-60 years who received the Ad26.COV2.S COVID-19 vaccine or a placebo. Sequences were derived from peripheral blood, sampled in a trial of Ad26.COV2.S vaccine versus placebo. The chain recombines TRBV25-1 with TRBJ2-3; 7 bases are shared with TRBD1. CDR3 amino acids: CASSAYRGTADTQYF. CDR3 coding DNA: TGTGCCAGCAGTGCCTACAGGGGAACGGCAGATACGCAGTATTTT.